A single sample gave rise to the 25 T cell receptor beta chains below, sequenced in a study of blood T cell repertoires in COVID-19. Generated by immunoSEQ multiplex PCR, the TCRdb table keeps only in-frame clones and is missing some. The sample has tens of thousands of clones; roughly nine tenths are singletons. Material: peripheral blood. The receptors shown here come from an elderly woman with active or convalescent COVID-19.

This clone was detected once. V usage is TRBV29-1 and J usage is TRBJ1-5, with D perhaps TRBD1 (5 bases). The V gene's germline CDR1 is SQVTM and CDR2 ANQGSEA. V was cut by 4 bases and J by 1 base, with 14 bases left in between. The CDR3 is 15 residues long. The CDR3 here is CSVVVLAGSNQPQHF. In DNA form, the CDR3 reads TGCAGCGTTGTGGTCCTGGCAGGGAGCAATCAGCCCCAGCATTTT.

This sequence joins TRBV21-1 and TRBJ1-4. TRBV21-1 is a recognized pseudogene. The CDR3 has 14 residues. The CDR3 DNA sequence: TGTGCCAGCAGCAACACAACCCACGGGGAAAAACTGTTTTTT. Translation: CASSNTTHGEKLFF.

The rearrangement uses TRBV2 and TRBJ1-2; maybe TRBD1 (6 bases). Between the trimmed V and J ends, which lost 3 bases and 3 bases, there was a span of 20 bases. The CDR3 loop spans 17 amino acids. CDR1 and CDR2 from the germline V gene are SNHLY and FYNNEI. CDR3 coding DNA: TGTGCCAGCAGTGATCTGCCCTCGGGGGGCAAAGACTATGGCTACACCTTC. Its translation: CASSDLPSGGKDYGYTF.

The chain is built from TRBV5-1 and TRBJ2-3; 15 bases map to TRBD2. CDR1 is SGHRS, CDR2 YFSETQ, per germline. The CDR3 is 19 residues long. The junction had 12 bases not matched to a gene; V was cut back by 7 bases and J by 0 bases. The CDR3, as DNA: TGCGCCAGCTCAAGTGGACTAGCGGGGGGGGCGCCTAGCACAGATACGCAGTATTTT. This gives the protein CASSSGLAGGAPSTDTQYF.

This chain links TRBV19 with TRBJ2-2; D is undetermined. Germline V gives CDR1 LNHDA, CDR2 SQIVND (reference sequence). The CDR3 runs 12 residues. Deletions cut 4 bases from V and 6 bases from J, with 6 bases between. CDR3 protein: CASSTPAGELFF. In DNA, the CDR3 is TGTGCCAGTAGTACCCCCGCCGGGGAGCTGTTTTTT.

The rearrangement joins TRBV14 to TRBJ2-1, with 7 bases matching TRBD1. J was trimmed by 4 bases and V by 4 bases; bases with no gene match: 13. CDR3 length equals 17 residues. Germline-derived CDR1 and CDR2 are SGHDN and FVKESK. Here the CDR3 reads CASSRGTDHAPYNEQFF. The CDR3 DNA is TGTGCCAGCAGCCGGGGGACAGATCATGCCCCATACAATGAGCAGTTCTTC.

The V and J genes are TRBV3-1 (or the pseudogene TRBV3-2) and TRBJ2-1, with TRBD2 matching 7 bases. This CDR3 contains 16 residues. Trimming took 1 base from V and 8 from J; bases not matched to a gene: 11. CDR1 is LGHDT, CDR2 YNNKEL, per germline (reference sequence). DNA for the CDR3: TGTGCCAGCAGCCAAGTTCCCGGGGGGAGGGGCGATGAGCAGTTCTTC. This sequence encodes CASSQVPGGRGDEQFF.

This sequence joins TRBV15 and TRBJ2-7; TRBD2 matches at 9 bases. The CDR3 contains 15 residues. From germline, CDR1 is LNHNV and CDR2 YYDKDF (reference sequence). Unmatched junction bases numbered 6, after V lost 0 bases and J lost 6 bases. The CDR3 region has the DNA TGTGCCACCAGCAGAGATAGCGGGGGCCTCAGCGAGCAGTACTTC. Translated, it gives CATSRDSGGLSEQYF. The whole variable domain, filled in from reference TRBV15 and TRBJ2-7, reads DAMVIQNPRYQVTQFGKPVTLSCSQTLNHNVMYWYQQKSSQAPKLLFHYYDKDFNNEADTPDNFQSRRPNTSFCFLDIRSPGLGDTAMYLCATSRDSGGLSEQYFGPGTRLTVT.

In its sample, this clone was seen once. J is TRBJ2-1 and V is TRBV19; 8 nucleotides line up with TRBD2. From germline, CDR1 is LNHDA and CDR2 SQIVND (reference sequence). Germline trimming cut 3 bases from V and 5 bases from J; bases unmatched to any gene: 3. The CDR3 contains 14 residues. The CDR3 DNA follows: TGTGCCAGTAGTATTAGCGGGGACGACAATGAGCAGTTCTTC. Protein: CASSISGDDNEQFF. Full variable domain (outside the CDR3, taken from reference TRBV19 and TRBJ2-1): DGGITQSPKYLFRKEGQNVTLSCEQNLNHDAMYWYRQDPGQGLRLIYYSQIVNDFQKGDIAEGYSVSREKKESFPLTVTSAQKNPTAFYLCASSISGDDNEQFFGPGTRLTVL.

The chain combines TRBV11-2 with TRBJ2-7; 8 nucleotides line up with TRBD2. This CDR3 contains 14 residues. Trimming cost V 6 bases and J 0 bases; bases outside gene matches: 4. Germline CDR1 and CDR2: SGHAT and FQNNGV. Here the CDR3 DNA reads TGTGCCAGCAGGAAAGCGGGGGACTCCTACGAGCAGTACTTC. Protein sequence: CASRKAGDSYEQYF.

The chain is built from TRBV3-1 (or the pseudogene TRBV3-2) and TRBJ1-6, with TRBD1 as a possible D gene (6 bases). This CDR3 has 15 residues. Trimming took 1 base from V and 10 from J, leaving 14 bases between them. Germline V gene sequence: CDR1 LGHDT, CDR2 YNNKEL (reference sequence). This CDR3 is CASSQGQGLWSPLHF. CDR3 nucleotide sequence: TGTGCCAGCAGCCAAGGTCAGGGGCTCTGGTCACCCCTCCACTTT.

The rearrangement joins TRBV6-1 to TRBJ1-2, with D perhaps TRBD1 (5 bases). V lost 2 bases and J 7 bases, leaving 11 bases between the germline ends. This CDR3 is 13 amino acids long. Germline V gives CDR1 MNHNS, CDR2 SASEGT. CDR3 in amino acids: CASSEFRGGGYTF. In DNA, the CDR3 is TGTGCCAGCAGTGAATTTAGGGGCGGTGGCTACACCTTC.

This chain's CDR3 is CASSEARGEAFF. The DNA of the CDR3 is TGTGCCAGCAGTGAAGCCCGTGGCGAAGCTTTCTTT. The V and J genes are TRBV6-1 and TRBJ1-1; no clear D. The CDR3 runs 12 residues. V was clipped by 0 bases and J by 8 bases, with 7 bases between them. Germline V gene sequence: CDR1 MNHNS, CDR2 SASEGT.

Written as DNA, the CDR3 is TGTGCCAGTAGTCAGGGGCCTTCCGGGGGGTATAGCAATCAGCCCCAGCATTTT. Translation: CASSQGPSGGYSNQPQHF. The chain has TRBV19 and TRBJ1-5; TRBD1 is a possible D gene (6 bases). V lost 5 bases to trimming and J lost 0 bases, with 20 bases between them. The CDR3 consists of 18 residues. Germline CDR1 is LNHDA and CDR2 is SQIVND (reference sequence).

V gene TRBV27 combines with J gene TRBJ2-7; TRBD2 matches 9 bases. With 6 bases clipped from V and 1 base from J, the junction kept 1 base outside the gene matches. Looked up from germline, CDR1 is MNHEY and CDR2 is SMNVEV (reference sequence). The CDR3 has 13 residues. As DNA, the CDR3 is TGTGCCAGCAGGACTAGCGGTTCCTACGAGCAGTACTTC. Amino acids: CASRTSGSYEQYF.

This sequence joins TRBV23-1 and TRBJ2-7; 8 bases map to TRBD1. TRBV23-1 counts as an open reading frame of uncertain function. V trimming: 0 bases; J trimming: 1 base; junction bases outside the gene matches: 14. The length of the CDR3 is 19 residues. The CDR3 reads CASSQSETHRQGRSYEQYF. The CDR3 DNA reads as TGCGCCAGCAGTCAATCCGAAACCCATCGACAGGGGAGATCCTACGAGCAGTACTTC.

The V and J genes are TRBV2 and TRBJ2-2, with TRBD2 matching over 11 bases. Looked up from germline, CDR1 is SNHLY and CDR2 is FYNNEI. CDR3 size: 16 residues. Losses at the gene ends were 7 bases for V and 5 bases for J; bases not matched to a gene: 9. The DNA for the CDR3 is TGTGCCAGCAAAACGGGTGCTAGCGGGGGGACCGGGGAGCTGTTTTTT. Its protein product is CASKTGASGGTGELFF.

The chain has TRBV30 and TRBJ1-5, with D perhaps matching TRBD1 (5 bases). CDR1 and CDR2 (germline): GTSNPN, SVGIG (reference sequence). V was pared by 2 bases and J by 5 bases, with 13 bases between. The CDR3 extends over 14 amino acids. CDR3 loop: CAWSPGLEDQPQHF. The DNA for the CDR3 is TGTGCCTGGAGTCCGGGACTTGAGGATCAGCCCCAGCATTTT.

This clone was recorded once. This chain uses TRBV6-5 with TRBJ1-3; 10 bases fit TRBD1. V lost 0 bases, J lost 1 base, and 0 bases stayed unmatched. Germline V gene data show CDR1 as MNHEY and CDR2 as SVGAGI. CDR3 length: 16 amino acids. In DNA, the CDR3 is TGTGCCAGCAGTTACTCGGGACAGGGGTCTGGAAACACCATATATTTT. Its protein is CASSYSGQGSGNTIYF.

The V gene is TRBV27, the J gene TRBJ1-4; no definite D call. V lost 3 bases to trimming and J lost 8 bases, with 10 bases between them. The V gene's germline CDR1 is MNHEY and CDR2 SMNVEV (reference sequence). The CDR3 has 13 amino acids. The CDR3 sequence is CASSFHSEEKLFF. CDR3 DNA sequence: TGTGCCAGCAGTTTCCATTCGGAGGAAAAACTGTTTTTT. Looking up the rest from reference TRBV27 and TRBJ1-4 gives the full variable domain: EAQVTQNPRYLITVTGKKLTVTCSQNMNHEYMSWYRQDPGLGLRQIYYSMNVEVTDKGDVPEGYKVSRKEKRNFPLILESPSPNQTSLYFCASSFHSEEKLFFGSGTQLSVL.

This clone was counted between two and nine times. The CDR3, as DNA: TGTGCCAGCAGTCCACCCCCCCGGACACGGACCAATCAGCCCCAGCATTTT. Protein sequence: CASSPPPRTRTNQPQHF. The V call is TRBV28, the J call TRBJ1-5, with a possible D match to TRBD1 (5 bases). CDR1 is MDHEN and CDR2 is SYDVKM in the germline V gene. Deletions cut 5 bases from V and 3 bases from J, with 20 bases between. This CDR3 has 17 amino acids.

The chain has TRBV6-5 and TRBJ2-1, with D hard to call. The CDR3 extends over 11 amino acids. Trimming removed 9 bases at V and 8 bases at J, with 11 bases between. Germline V gene lookup returns CDR1 MNHEY and CDR2 SVGAGI. Here the CDR3 reads CASRPGHEQFF. DNA for the CDR3: TGTGCCAGTCGACCGGGTCATGAGCAGTTCTTC.

The V gene is TRBV6-5, the J gene TRBJ2-1; 13 nucleotides match TRBD2. The junction had 6 bases not matched to a gene; V was cut back by 6 bases and J by 7 bases. Germline V CDR1 and CDR2: MNHEY, SVGAGI. This CDR3 is built from 15 residues. CDR3 loop: CASRARTSGGNEQFF. CDR3 sequence (DNA): TGTGCCAGCAGAGCAAGGACTAGCGGGGGTAATGAGCAGTTCTTC.

The rearrangement uses TRBV5-1 and TRBJ1-4; D is possibly TRBD1 (6 bases). Germline-derived CDR1 and CDR2 are SGHRS and YFSETQ. Trimming took off 0 bases at V and 4 bases at J, with 10 bases between the two ends. The CDR3 contains 15 residues. The CDR3 sequence: CASSLVGGDNEKLFF. The DNA for the CDR3 is TGCGCCAGCAGCTTGGTAGGGGGGGATAATGAAAAACTGTTTTTT.

The chain carries TRBV23-1 and TRBJ2-5, with D possibly being TRBD1 (7 bases). TRBV23-1 qualifies as an ORF whose function is uncertain. The CDR3 is 16 residues long. The CDR3 here is CGRGTVPREEEETQYF. CDR3 sequence (DNA): TGCGGCCGGGGGACAGTACCCCGCGAGGAAGAAGAGACCCAGTACTTC.